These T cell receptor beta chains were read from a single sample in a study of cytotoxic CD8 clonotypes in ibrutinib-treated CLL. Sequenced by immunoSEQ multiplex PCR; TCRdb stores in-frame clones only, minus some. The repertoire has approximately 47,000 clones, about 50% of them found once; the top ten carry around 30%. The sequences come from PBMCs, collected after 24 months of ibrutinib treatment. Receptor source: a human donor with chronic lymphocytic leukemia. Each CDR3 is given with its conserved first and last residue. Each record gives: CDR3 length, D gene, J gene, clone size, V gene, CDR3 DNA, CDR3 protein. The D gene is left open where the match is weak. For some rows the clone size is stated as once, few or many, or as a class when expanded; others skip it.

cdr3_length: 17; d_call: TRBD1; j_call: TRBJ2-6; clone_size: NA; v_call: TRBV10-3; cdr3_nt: TGTGCCATCAGTGAACCGGGACAGGGTAGTGGGGCCAACGTCCTGACTTTC; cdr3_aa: CAISEPGQGSGANVLTF
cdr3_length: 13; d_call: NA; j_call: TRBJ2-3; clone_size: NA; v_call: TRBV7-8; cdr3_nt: TGTGCCAGCAGCCACTTAAGGGGAGCGGGGCAGTATTTT; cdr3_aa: CASSHLRGAGQYF
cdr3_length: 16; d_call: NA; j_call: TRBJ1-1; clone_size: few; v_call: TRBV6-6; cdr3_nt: TGTGCCAGCAGCCCCCCCGTATTTGGGCGGGCCACTGAAGCTTTCTTT; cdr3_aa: CASSPPVFGRATEAFF
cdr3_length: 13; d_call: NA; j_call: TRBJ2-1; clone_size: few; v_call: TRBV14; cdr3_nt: TGTGCCAGCAGCCAGGTTAGGGGAGGAGAGCAGTTCTTC; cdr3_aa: CASSQVRGGEQFF
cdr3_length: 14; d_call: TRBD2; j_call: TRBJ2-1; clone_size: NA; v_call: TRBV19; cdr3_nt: TGTGCCAGTAGTACGGGAGGGAAAGTCAATGAGCAGTTCTTC; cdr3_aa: CASSTGGKVNEQFF
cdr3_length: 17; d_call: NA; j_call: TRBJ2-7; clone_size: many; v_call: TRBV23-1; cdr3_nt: TGCGCCAGCAGTCAATCAACGTGGCAGGGCGTTGCCGACGAGCAGTACTTC; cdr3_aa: CASSQSTWQGVADEQYF
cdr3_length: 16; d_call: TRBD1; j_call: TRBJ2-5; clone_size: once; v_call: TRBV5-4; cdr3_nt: TGTGCCAGCAGCTTGAGAGGGGGACAGGGTGGTTGGACCCAGTACTTC; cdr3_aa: CASSLRGGQGGWTQYF
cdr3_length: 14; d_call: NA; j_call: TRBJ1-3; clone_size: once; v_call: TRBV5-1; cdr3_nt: TGCGCCAGCAGCATATCAGGGACTGGAAACACCATATATTTT; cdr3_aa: CASSISGTGNTIYF
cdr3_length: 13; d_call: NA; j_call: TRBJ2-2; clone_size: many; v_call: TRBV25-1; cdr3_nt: TGTGCCAGCAGTGAATCCGGAGGCGGGGAGCTGTTTTTT; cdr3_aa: CASSESGGGELFF
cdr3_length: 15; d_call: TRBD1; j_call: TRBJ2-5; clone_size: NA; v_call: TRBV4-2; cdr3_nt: TGTGCCAGCAGCCAAGGACAGGGGGCGGGAGAGACCCAGTACTTC; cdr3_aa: CASSQGQGAGETQYF
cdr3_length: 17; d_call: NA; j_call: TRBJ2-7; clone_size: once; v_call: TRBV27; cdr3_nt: TGTGCCAGCAGAAGCTCCGGCCGAACAGGGTCCTCCTACGAGCAGTACTTC; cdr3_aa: CASRSSGRTGSSYEQYF
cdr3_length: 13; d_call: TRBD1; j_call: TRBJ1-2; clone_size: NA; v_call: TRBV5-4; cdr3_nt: TGTGCCAGCAGCTTCGGACAGGCCTATGGCTACACCTTC; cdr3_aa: CASSFGQAYGYTF
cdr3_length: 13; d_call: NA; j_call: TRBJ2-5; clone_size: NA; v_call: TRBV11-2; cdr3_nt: TGTGCCAGCAGCACACACCCCCAAGAGACCCAGTACTTC; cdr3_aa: CASSTHPQETQYF
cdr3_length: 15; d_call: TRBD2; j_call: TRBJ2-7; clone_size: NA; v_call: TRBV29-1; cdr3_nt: TGCAGCGTTGCCTCGAGCGGGGATAGCTCCTACGAGCAGTACTTC; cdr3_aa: CSVASSGDSSYEQYF
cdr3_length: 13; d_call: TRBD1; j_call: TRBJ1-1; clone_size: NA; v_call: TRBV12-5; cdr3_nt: TGTGCTAGTGGTCAGGGGACAGCGGGGGCGGCTTTCTTT; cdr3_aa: CASGQGTAGAAFF
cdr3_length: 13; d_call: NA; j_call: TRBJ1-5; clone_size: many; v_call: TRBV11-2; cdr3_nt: TGTGCCAGCAGCTTACACGGCAATCAGCCCCAGCATTTT; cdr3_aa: CASSLHGNQPQHF
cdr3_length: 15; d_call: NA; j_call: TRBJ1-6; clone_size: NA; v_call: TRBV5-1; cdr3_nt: TGCGCCAGCAGCTTAGGGACCTCTAATAATTCACCCCTCCACTTT; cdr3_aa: CASSLGTSNNSPLHF
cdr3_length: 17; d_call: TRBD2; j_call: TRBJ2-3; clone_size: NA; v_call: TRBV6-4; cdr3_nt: TGTGCCAGCAGTGACTCATTCGGGACTAGCGGGGGGGATACGCAGTATTTT; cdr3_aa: CASSDSFGTSGGDTQYF
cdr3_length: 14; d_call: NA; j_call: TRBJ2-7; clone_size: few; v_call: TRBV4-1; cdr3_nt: TGCGCCAGCAGCCCTCTGGGGGAGAGCTACGAGCAGTACTTC; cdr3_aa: CASSPLGESYEQYF
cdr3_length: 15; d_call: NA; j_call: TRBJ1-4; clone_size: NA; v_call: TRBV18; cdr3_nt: TGTGCCAGCTCAGCAACCCAGGGAGCTAATGAAAAACTGTTTTTT; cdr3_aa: CASSATQGANEKLFF
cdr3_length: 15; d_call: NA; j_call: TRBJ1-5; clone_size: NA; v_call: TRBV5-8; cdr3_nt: TGTGCCAGCAGCTCCTCGGCCATGGCCCGCCAGCCCCAGCATTTT; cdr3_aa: CASSSSAMARQPQHF
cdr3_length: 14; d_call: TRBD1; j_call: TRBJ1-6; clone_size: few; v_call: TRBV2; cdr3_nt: TGTGCCAGCAGGGGGACAGGGGTACAATCACCCCTCCACTTT; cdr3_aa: CASRGTGVQSPLHF